This T cell receptor beta chain was observed in a study of post-analysis software for immune sequencing data. Study-wide context: The courses of disease that were included comprised relapsing-remitting, secondary progressive and progressive-relapsing multiple sclerosis. Study-level findings and limits: TRBV5-6, TRBV5-1 and TRBV20-1 were among five TRBV segments more frequent in patients than controls.

With V trimmed by 5 bases and J by 4 bases, 11 bases remained unmatched. CDR3 size: 16 residues. Germline V lookup: CDR1 SEHNR, CDR2 FQNEAQ (reference sequence). Built from TCR beta cDNA, the libraries had unique molecular identifiers in them. TCRdb used MiXCR to reprocess the PCR reads, holding one entry per CDR3 protein. The sample contains 380,000 or so distinct CDR3 sequences, 30% to 45% of which appear only once. Points on this clonotype: Its antigen is unknown. No conserved phenylalanine or tryptophan is present at the end of the CDR3, so a read error is the likely explanation.

The rearrangement joins TRBV7-9 to TRBJ2-1, with 7 bases lining up with TRBD1. Sequenced sample: blood. This clonotype originated in a girl aged 10-17 years with multiple sclerosis. CDR3 DNA: TGTGCCAGCAGCACCTCTGCCGGGACAGAGTACAATGAGCAGTTCTCC. As protein: CASSTSAGTEYNEQFS.